The 10 T cell receptor beta chains reported below all come from one sample, sequenced in a study of cytomegalovirus exposure and HLA in healthy donors (dated by TCRdb to about 2017). Receptors were amplified or captured by the immunoSEQ multiplex PCR assay. The multiplex PCR relied on a mix of 60 forward primers for TCR Vbeta segments and 13 reverse primers for TCR Jbeta segments. Imported from immuneACCESS, the table was reduced by TCRdb to in-frame sequences with V and J called. These copies leave out some clones; in studies compared against another copy, an unresolved V gene accounts for under half, and the cause of the remainder is not known. For this sample there are around 65,000 clones; around 74% appear just once. 7.4% of the sample lies in the top ten. Sequencing used PBMCs. These receptors were obtained from a woman between 25 and 40 years old in good health and CMV-seropositive.

This chain joins TRBV6-6 and TRBJ2-1; 8 bases map to TRBD2. V gave up 7 bases and J gave up 0 bases; unmatched junction bases: 2. Germline-derived CDR1 and CDR2 are MNHNY and SVGAGI (reference sequence). The CDR3 is 14 residues long. The CDR3: CASTSGSSYNEQFF. In DNA, the CDR3 is TGTGCCAGCACCAGCGGGAGCTCCTACAATGAGCAGTTCTTC.

The chain combines TRBV7-2 with TRBJ2-3, with 8 bases that match TRBD2. Germline values: CDR1 SGHTA, CDR2 FQGNSA. Unmatched junction bases numbered 6, after V lost 1 base and J lost 3 bases. The CDR3 consists of 16 residues. The CDR3 spells CASSLGGTSGTDTQYF. CDR3 DNA sequence: TGTGCCAGCAGCTTAGGAGGGACTAGTGGGACAGATACGCAGTATTTT.

V and J are TRBV27 and TRBJ2-1; D might be TRBD2 (6 bases). CDR1 MNHEY and CDR2 SMNVEV come from the germline V gene (reference sequence). The V end lost 2 bases, the J end lost 0 bases, and 20 bases lay between the germline ends. This CDR3 comprises 19 residues. The CDR3: CASSLKQTISGSSYNEQFF. The CDR3 DNA is TGTGCCAGCAGTTTAAAACAGACTATTAGCGGAAGCTCCTACAATGAGCAGTTCTTC.

This clone has just a few counts. CDR3 sequence reads: CASSATGLNTGELFF. The CDR3 bases are TGTGCCAGCAGTGCCACAGGGCTGAACACCGGGGAGCTGTTTTTT. The chain carries TRBV2 and TRBJ2-2; TRBD1 is a possible D gene (6 bases). The germline CDR1 and CDR2 sequences are SNHLY and FYNNEI. The CDR3 length is 15 residues. Trimming removed 4 bases from V and 1 base from J, with 10 bases in between.

V gene TRBV10-3 combines with J gene TRBJ2-7; tentative D call: TRBD1 (6 bases). Trimming cost V 2 bases and J 5 bases, with 16 bases left between them. In germline, CDR1 is ENHRY, CDR2 SYGVKD. The CDR3 is 15 amino acids. CDR3 amino acids: CAISEGGGARDEQYF. The DNA of the CDR3 is TGTGCCATCAGTGAGGGTGGGGGCGCCCGGGACGAGCAGTACTTC.

The table lists this clone with a few counts. The rearrangement links TRBV5-1 to TRBJ2-3; 8 nucleotides agree with TRBD2. The CDR3 spans 15 residues. The V segment lost 2 bases and the J segment 2 bases; nucleotides outside the gene matches: 4. Germline V gene sequence: CDR1 SGHRS, CDR2 YFSETQ. The CDR3 DNA is TGCGCCAGCAGCTTAGTACTAGCGGTCACAGATACGCAGTATTTT. Its protein is CASSLVLAVTDTQYF.

This chain links TRBV30 with TRBJ2-1, with TRBD2 as a possible D gene (6 bases). Germline V CDR1 and CDR2: GTSNPN, SVGIG (reference sequence). Trimming removed 1 base at V and 0 bases at J, with 13 bases between. CDR3 length equals 16 residues. The CDR3 protein is CAWSATGLSSYNEQFF. In DNA, the CDR3 is TGTGCCTGGAGTGCTACGGGACTGTCCTCCTACAATGAGCAGTTCTTC.

The J gene is TRBJ1-1, the V gene TRBV19; 7 nucleotides align to TRBD1. The CDR3 length is 15 residues. Germline CDR1 is LNHDA and CDR2 is SQIVND (reference sequence). V lost 7 bases and J lost 4; bases outside the gene matches: 12. The CDR3 DNA sequence: TGTGCCAGTACCCTTGGAGGGGGCCTTGGCACTGAAGCTTTCTTT. Protein sequence: CASTLGGGLGTEAFF. Using reference TRBV19 and TRBJ1-1 for the parts outside the CDR3, the full variable domain is DGGITQSPKYLFRKEGQNVTLSCEQNLNHDAMYWYRQDPGQGLRLIYYSQIVNDFQKGDIAEGYSVSREKKESFPLTVTSAQKNPTAFYLCASTLGGGLGTEAFFGQGTRLTVV.

This clone showed up just a few times. The chain combines TRBV11-2 with TRBJ2-2; D gene uncertain. In germline, CDR1 is SGHAT, CDR2 FQNNGV. Trimming took off 4 bases at V and 2 bases at J, with 5 bases between the two ends. The CDR3 is 13 amino acids. The CDR3 is CASSSVNTGELFF. The CDR3 DNA sequence: TGTGCCAGCAGCTCAGTAAACACCGGGGAGCTGTTTTTT.

The V and J genes are TRBV13 and TRBJ2-5; possibly TRBD1 for D (5 bases). Germline CDR1 and CDR2: PRHDT and FYEKMQ (reference sequence). This CDR3 has 16 amino acids. Deletions cut 0 bases from V and 1 base from J, with 12 bases between. CDR3 nucleotide sequence: TGTGCCAGCAGCTTAGGCCAGGGCAGGCCCCAAGAGACCCAGTACTTC. Protein product: CASSLGQGRPQETQYF.